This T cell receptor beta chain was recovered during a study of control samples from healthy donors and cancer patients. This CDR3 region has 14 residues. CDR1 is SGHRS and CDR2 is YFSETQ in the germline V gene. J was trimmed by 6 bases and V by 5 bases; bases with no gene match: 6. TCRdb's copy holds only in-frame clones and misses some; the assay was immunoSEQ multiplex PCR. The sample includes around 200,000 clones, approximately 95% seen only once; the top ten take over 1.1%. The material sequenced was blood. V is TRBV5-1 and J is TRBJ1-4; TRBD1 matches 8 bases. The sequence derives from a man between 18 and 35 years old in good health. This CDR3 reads CASRAAGGYEKLFF. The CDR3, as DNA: TGCGCCAGCAGAGCCGCAGGGGGCTATGAAAAACTGTTTTTT.